This T cell receptor beta chain came from a study of cytomegalovirus exposure and HLA in healthy donors. The primer mix had 60 Vbeta and 13 Jbeta primers. The table came from immunoSEQ multiplex PCR; TCRdb's copy has only in-frame clones and leaves some out. The table shows 100,000 or so clones, with 65% to 85% occurring only once. The V gene's germline CDR1 is MNHNS and CDR2 SASEGT. The CDR3 contains 16 residues. The V end was cut by 1 base, the J end by 4 bases, with 13 bases between. The TCR originated in a man aged 45-65 years in good health and CMV-seronegative. Sequences were obtained from PBMCs. This chain joins TRBV6-1 and TRBJ2-2; tentative D call: TRBD2 (6 bases). This chain's CDR3 is CASSEGVGEATGELFF. The CDR3 DNA follows: TGTGCCAGCAGTGAAGGCGTGGGGGAGGCCACCGGGGAGCTGTTTTTT.